Below, one TCR beta chain is given with its context. This record belongs to a study of blood T cells in healthy people across ages. The second PCR ran about 6 to 12 cycles with a sample-barcoded 5' primer and J-beta primers. Unique molecular identifiers of 12 random nucleotides labeled each cDNA. TCRdb independently ran MiXCR on the 5' RACE reads; one entry per CDR3 protein. The sample holds around 750,000 distinct CDR3 sequences, roughly 50% seen once. The specimen was blood. This receptor was obtained from an elderly man in good health.

Here the CDR3 reads CASSFRAGLAYEQYF. The CDR3, as DNA: TGTGCCAGCAGTTTTCGAGCGGGCTTAGCCTACGAGCAGTACTTC. V gene TRBV12-3 or TRBV12-4 combines with J gene TRBJ2-7; TRBD2 might be the D (6 bases). The CDR3 runs 15 residues. Deletions cut 3 bases from V and 2 bases from J, with 14 bases between.